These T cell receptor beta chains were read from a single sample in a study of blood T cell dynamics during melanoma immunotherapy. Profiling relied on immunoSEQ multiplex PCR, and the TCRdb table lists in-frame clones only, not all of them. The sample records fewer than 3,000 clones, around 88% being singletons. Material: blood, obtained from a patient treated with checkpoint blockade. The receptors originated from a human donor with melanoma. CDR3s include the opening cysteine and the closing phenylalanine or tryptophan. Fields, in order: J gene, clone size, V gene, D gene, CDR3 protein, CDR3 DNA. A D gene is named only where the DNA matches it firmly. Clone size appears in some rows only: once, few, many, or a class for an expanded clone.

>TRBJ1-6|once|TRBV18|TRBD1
CASSPFGQGNSPLHF
TGTGCCAGCTCACCATTCGGACAGGGTAATTCACCCCTCCACTTT
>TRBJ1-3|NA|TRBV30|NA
CAWKFRTSGNTIYF
TGTGCCTGGAAGTTTCGGACATCTGGAAACACCATATATTTT
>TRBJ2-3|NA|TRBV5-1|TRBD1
CASSFQRTGTGWDTQYF
TGCGCCAGCAGCTTCCAACGGACCGGGACAGGGTGGGATACGCAGTATTTT
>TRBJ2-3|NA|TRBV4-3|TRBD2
CASSQRVDSGSFSDTQYF
TGCGCCAGCAGCCAACGGGTGGATAGCGGGAGCTTCTCAGATACGCAGTATTTT
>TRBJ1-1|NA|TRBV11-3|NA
CASTMRGAEAFF
TGTGCCAGCACCATGCGGGGGGCTGAAGCTTTCTTT
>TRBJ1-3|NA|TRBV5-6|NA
CASSFAPGNTIYF
TGTGCCAGCAGCTTTGCCCCCGGAAACACCATATATTTT
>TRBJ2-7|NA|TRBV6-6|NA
CASSYSQAVEEYF
TGTGCCAGCAGTTACTCCCAGGCGGTAGAGGAGTACTTC
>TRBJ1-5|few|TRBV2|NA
CASSSGRQQPQHF
TGTGCCAGTTCCTCGGGACGCCAACAGCCCCAGCATTTT
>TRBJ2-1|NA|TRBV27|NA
CASSLLGFDEQFF
TGTGCCAGCAGTTTATTAGGTTTCGATGAGCAGTTCTTC
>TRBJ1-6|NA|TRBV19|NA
CASSIQGPRSPLHF
TGTGCCAGTAGTATCCAGGGTCCGCGGTCACCCCTCCACTTT
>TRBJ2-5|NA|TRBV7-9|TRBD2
CASSRGLAGEETQYF
TGTGCCAGCAGCCGCGGACTAGCGGGAGAAGAGACCCAGTACTTC
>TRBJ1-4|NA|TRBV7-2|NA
CASTFGVNEKLFF
TGTGCCAGCACCTTTGGGGTAAATGAAAAACTGTTTTTT
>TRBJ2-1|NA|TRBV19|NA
CASSPQGRTYNEQFF
TGTGCCAGTAGTCCCCAGGGGCGCACCTACAATGAGCAGTTCTTC
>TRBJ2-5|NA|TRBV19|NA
CASTLTGQGRETQYF
TGTGCCAGTACCCTAACTGGGCAGGGGCGGGAGACCCAGTACTTC
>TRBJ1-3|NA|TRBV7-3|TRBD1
CASKDRGNTIYF
TGTGCTAGCAAGGACAGGGGAAACACCATATATTTT
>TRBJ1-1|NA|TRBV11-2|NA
CASSLDPGIRAEAFF
TGTGCCAGCAGCTTAGATCCGGGGATTCGGGCTGAAGCTTTCTTT
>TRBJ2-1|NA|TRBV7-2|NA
CASSLEGGGGDEQFF
TGTGCCAGCAGCTTAGAAGGGGGTGGAGGCGATGAGCAGTTCTTC
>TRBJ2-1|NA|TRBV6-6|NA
CASSSTINEQFF
TGTGCCAGCAGTTCTACAATCAATGAGCAGTTCTTC
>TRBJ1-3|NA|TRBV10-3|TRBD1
CAISLGQGGPAGNTIYF
TGTGCCATCAGCCTGGGACAGGGAGGGCCGGCTGGAAACACCATATATTTT
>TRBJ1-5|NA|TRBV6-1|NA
CASQAGSLNQPQHF
TGTGCCAGCCAAGCGGGATCTTTAAATCAGCCCCAGCATTTT
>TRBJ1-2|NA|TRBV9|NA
CASSVAGTRLSYGYTF
TGTGCCAGCAGCGTAGCCGGGACAAGACTTAGTTATGGCTACACCTTC
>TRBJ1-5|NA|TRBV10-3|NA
CAISEGSNQPQHF
TGTGCCATCAGTGAGGGGTCCAATCAGCCCCAGCATTTT
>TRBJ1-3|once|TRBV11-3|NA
CASSFDRTSGNTIYF
TGTGCCAGCAGCTTTGACAGAACCTCTGGAAACACCATATATTTT
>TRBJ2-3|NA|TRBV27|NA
CASRSDLTKGDTQYF
TGTGCCAGCAGGTCAGACTTGACTAAAGGAGATACGCAGTATTTT
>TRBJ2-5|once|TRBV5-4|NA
CASSLGPEETQYF
TGTGCCAGCAGCTTGGGACCGGAAGAGACCCAGTACTTC
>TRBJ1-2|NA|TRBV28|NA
CASSLPERGYTF
TGTGCCAGCAGTTTACCGGAGCGCGGCTACACCTTC
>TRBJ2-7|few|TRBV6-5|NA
CASSATPGPYEQYF
TGTGCCAGCAGTGCCACCCCGGGGCCCTACGAGCAGTACTTC
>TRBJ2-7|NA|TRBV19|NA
CASSPSGRYEQYF
TGTGCCAGTAGTCCCAGTGGACGCTACGAGCAGTACTTC
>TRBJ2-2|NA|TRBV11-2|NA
CASSLGTPLWDTGELFF
TGTGCCAGCAGCTTAGGGACCCCACTTTGGGACACCGGGGAGCTGTTTTTT
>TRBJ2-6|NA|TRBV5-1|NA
CASSLELSGANVLTF
TGCGCCAGCAGCTTGGAACTCTCTGGGGCCAACGTCCTGACTTTC
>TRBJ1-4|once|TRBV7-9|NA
CASSSTGTNEKLFF
TGTGCCAGCAGCTCAACAGGAACTAATGAAAAACTGTTTTTT